This TCR beta chain comes out of a study of graft-versus-host responses after intestinal transplantation. Clones were read by immunoSEQ multiplex PCR, and TCRdb kept only the in-frame ones, dropping some. The data hold tens of thousands of clones, with more than 80% observed a single time. V was pared by 7 bases and J by 0 bases, with 2 bases of the junction left unmatched. Germline V gene sequence: CDR1 LNHDA, CDR2 SQIVND (reference sequence). The CDR3 sequence is 14 residues long. As concerns this clone: Its antigen is currently unknown.

The rearrangement uses TRBV19 and TRBJ1-3, with 8 bases fitting TRBD1. The TCR originated in a human donor who received an intestinal transplant. Sequencing used unstimulated CD8+ T cells sorted from spleen or lymph node cells, obtained before intestinal transplant. This CDR3 is CASTTGDSGNTIYF. The CDR3 DNA sequence: TGTGCCAGTACGACAGGGGACTCTGGAAACACCATATATTTT.